The 22 T cell receptor beta chains in this list originate from one sample, sequenced in a study of technical replicates of blood from several donors. Using immunoSEQ multiplex PCR, the repertoire was profiled, and TCRdb retains in-frame clones only, with some absent. The sample consists of 85,000 to 100,000 clones, around 95% of them appearing once. Material: T cells isolated from PBMCs. The receptors were sampled from a human donor in good health.

V and J are TRBV27 and TRBJ2-2; possibly TRBD2 for D (7 bases). This CDR3 region has 15 residues. In germline, CDR1 is MNHEY, CDR2 SMNVEV (reference sequence). The V end lost 2 bases, the J end lost 6 bases, and 13 bases lay between the germline ends. Here the CDR3 reads CASSLDRGGAGELFF. CDR3 in DNA: TGTGCCAGCAGTTTAGACCGAGGGGGGGCCGGGGAGCTGTTTTTT.

This rearrangement joins TRBV5-1 to TRBJ1-1; weak D call: TRBD1 (6 bases). Between the trimmed V and J ends, which lost 0 bases and 7 bases, there was a span of 13 bases. This CDR3 spans 14 amino acids. Germline-derived CDR1 and CDR2 are SGHRS and YFSETQ. Written as DNA, the CDR3 is TGCGCCAGCAGCTTGGCTCAGGGGAGGGATGAAGCTTTCTTT. This gives the protein CASSLAQGRDEAFF. The whole variable domain, remainder taken from reference TRBV5-1 and TRBJ1-1, is KAGVTQTPRYLIKTRGQQVTLSCSPISGHRSVSWYQQTPGQGLQFLFEYFSETQRNKGNFPGRFSGRQFSNSRSEMNVSTLELGDSALYLCASSLAQGRDEAFFGQGTRLTVV.

The V and J genes are TRBV18 and TRBJ1-1; 11 positions agree with TRBD1. Germline CDR1 reads KGHSH; CDR2 reads LQKENI. This CDR3 has 16 amino acids. Trimming at V came to 4 bases and at J to 2 bases, leaving 6 bases not matched to a gene. The CDR3 protein is CASSLGQGALNTEAFF. The CDR3 region has the DNA TGTGCCAGCTCACTAGGACAGGGGGCATTAAACACTGAAGCTTTCTTT.

This chain connects TRBV19 to TRBJ2-2, with TRBD2 as a possible D gene (5 bases). V lost 3 bases and J 7 bases, leaving 15 bases between the germline ends. CDR3 length: 15 amino acids. Germline CDR1 reads LNHDA; CDR2 reads SQIVND (reference sequence). The CDR3, as DNA: TGTGCCAGTAGTATCCGGGTCGACGGGGTCGGGGAGCTGTTTTTT. It codes for CASSIRVDGVGELFF.

This clone has just one count. The chain links TRBV10-3 to TRBJ1-5; D is unresolved. The CDR3 extends over 13 amino acids. Trimming removed 10 bases at V and 5 bases at J, with 15 bases between. Germline V gene lookup returns CDR1 ENHRY and CDR2 SYGVKD. CDR3 DNA: TGTGCCACTATGCGGTTTTCAGATCAGCCCCAGCATTTT. Translation: CATMRFSDQPQHF.

The table lists this clone with a count of one. The gene calls are TRBV19 and TRBJ1-2, with D unresolved. CDR3 length equals 15 residues. Trimming stripped 1 base from V and 0 bases from J, with 9 bases between. Per germline, CDR1 LNHDA and CDR2 SQIVND (reference sequence). CDR3 in DNA: TGTGCCAGTAGTATAGGTGGCGGGGCTAACTATGGCTACACCTTC. Translated, it gives CASSIGGGANYGYTF.

This chain joins TRBV27 and TRBJ2-1; 8 positions agree with TRBD2. CDR3 length: 15 residues. Unmatched junction bases numbered 10, after V lost 5 bases and J lost 7 bases. Per germline, CDR1 MNHEY and CDR2 SMNVEV (reference sequence). This CDR3 is CASSRSGSSRNEQFF. CDR3 DNA sequence: TGTGCCAGCAGTCGAAGCGGGAGTTCTAGGAATGAGCAGTTCTTC.

V gene TRBV9 combines with J gene TRBJ1-4; D may be TRBD1 (5 bases). CDR1 and CDR2 (germline): SGDLS, YYNGEE. CDR3 size: 16 residues. Trimming shortened V by 3 bases and J by 4 bases, and 16 bases separated the two germline ends. In DNA form, the CDR3 reads TGTGCCAGCAGCGGCCGCCGGGGGGAAGGTAATGAAAAACTGTTTTTT. This gives the protein CASSGRRGEGNEKLFF. The full variable domain, its missing parts supplied by reference TRBV9 and TRBJ1-4, is DSGVTQTPKHLITATGQRVTLRCSPRSGDLSVYWYQQSLDQGLQFLIQYYNGEERAKGNILERFSAQQFPDLHSELNLSSLELGDSALYFCASSGRRGEGNEKLFFGSGTQLSVL.

The chain uses TRBV5-4 and TRBJ1-1; tentatively, D is TRBD1 (6 bases). The CDR3 is 12 amino acids. Germline V gene sequence: CDR1 SGHNT, CDR2 YYREEE (reference sequence). V was shortened by 2 bases and J by 9 bases, with 11 bases between the two germline ends. The CDR3 DNA sequence: TGTGCCAGCAGCTTCGTGGGGGCTCAAGCTTTCTTT. Translated: CASSFVGAQAFF. Supplemented by reference TRBV5-4 and TRBJ1-1, the full variable domain reads ETGVTQSPTHLIKTRGQQVTLRCSSQSGHNTVSWYQQALGQGPQFIFQYYREEENGRGNFPPRFSGLQFPNYSSELNVNALELDDSALYLCASSFVGAQAFFGQGTRLTVV.

V usage is TRBV29-1 and J usage is TRBJ2-3, with 7 bases aligning to TRBD1. In germline, CDR1 is SQVTM, CDR2 ANQGSEA. The CDR3 has 15 residues. The J segment lost 5 bases and the V segment lost 3 bases, leaving 11 bases of the junction unmatched. The CDR3 spells CSVDDDRDLGDTQYF. CDR3 coding DNA: TGCAGCGTTGATGATGACAGGGATCTTGGAGATACGCAGTATTTT.

This clone was detected only once. The rearrangement links TRBV6-1 to TRBJ2-5; tentatively, D is TRBD2 (6 bases). Germline loops: CDR1 MNHNS, CDR2 SASEGT. The CDR3 extends over 13 amino acids. The V end was cut by 4 bases, the J end by 5 bases, with 11 bases between. CDR3 DNA: TGTGCCAGCAGTGCCGGGACTGGGGAGACCCAGTACTTC. Its translation is CASSAGTGETQYF.

This clone occurred a few times. The chain has TRBV30 and TRBJ1-3; 7 bases fit TRBD1. V shed 1 base and J 5 bases; nucleotides not matched to a gene: 5. Germline loops: CDR1 GTSNPN, CDR2 SVGIG (reference sequence). The CDR3 runs to 14 residues. CDR3 sequence: CAWSGDSYRNTIYF. The CDR3 DNA reads as TGTGCCTGGAGTGGGGACAGCTACAGAAACACCATATATTTT.

The J gene is TRBJ2-7, the V gene TRBV29-1; no definite D call. The length of the CDR3 is 13 residues. The germline V and J ends were trimmed by 2 bases and 3 bases, with 11 bases remaining between them. Germline V gene lookup returns CDR1 SQVTM and CDR2 ANQGSEA. CDR3 amino acids: CSVELAGHYEQYF. In DNA form, the CDR3 reads TGCAGCGTTGAATTGGCAGGCCACTACGAGCAGTACTTC.

The CDR3 region is CASSFVNTGELFF. CDR3 coding DNA: TGTGCCAGCAGTTTCGTGAACACCGGGGAGCTGTTTTTT. The rearrangement uses TRBV25-1 and TRBJ2-2; D gene unclear. The CDR3 spans 13 residues. V was shortened by 5 bases and J by 1 base, with 5 bases between the two germline ends. Germline CDR1 and CDR2: MGHDK and SYGVNS. Drawing the rest from reference TRBV25-1 and TRBJ2-2, the complete variable domain is EADIYQTPRYLVIGTGKKITLECSQTMGHDKMYWYQQDPGMELHLIHYSYGVNSTEKGDLSSESTVSRIRTEHFPLTLESARPSHTSQYLCASSFVNTGELFFGEGSRLTVL.

The J gene is TRBJ1-2, the V gene TRBV11-2; D not certain. The CDR3 is 14 amino acids. Germline loops: CDR1 SGHAT, CDR2 FQNNGV. Trimming removed 0 bases from V and 4 bases from J, with 9 bases in between. The CDR3 nucleotides read TGTGCCAGCAGCTTAGAAGTCAGGCCCTATGGCTACACCTTC. It yields the protein CASSLEVRPYGYTF.

The chain has TRBV4-1 and TRBJ2-7, with D possibly TRBD2 on 5 matching bases. Germline assignment: CDR1 MGHRA and CDR2 YSYEKL. Trimming removed 0 bases at V and 0 bases at J, with 15 bases between. This CDR3 has 17 residues. CDR3 protein: CASSQDEGGPLSYEQYF. In DNA, the CDR3 is TGCGCCAGCAGCCAAGATGAGGGTGGACCGCTCTCCTACGAGCAGTACTTC.

This sequence joins TRBV6-1 and TRBJ1-6; 9 bases fit TRBD1. Germline CDR1 is MNHNS and CDR2 is SASEGT. The CDR3 is made up of 14 amino acids. With 6 bases clipped from V and 10 bases from J, the junction kept 7 bases outside the gene matches. CDR3 nucleotide sequence: TGTGCCAGCAGAGAAACAGGGGGCGGATCACCCCTCCACTTT. As protein: CASRETGGGSPLHF.

This chain connects TRBV6-5 to TRBJ1-2; D is perhaps TRBD1 (6 bases). Per the germline V gene, CDR1 is MNHEY and CDR2 is SVGAGI. With 5 bases removed from V and 4 bases from J, the gap between germline ends came to 11 bases. CDR3 length: 13 residues. CDR3 DNA sequence: TGTGCCAGCAGTAACAGGGTTGGCTATGGCTACACCTTC. Amino acids: CASSNRVGYGYTF.

Only one count was recorded for this clone. The chain is built from TRBV6-6 and TRBJ2-7; D might be TRBD2 (6 bases). Germline V gives CDR1 MNHNY, CDR2 SVGAGI (reference sequence). This CDR3 has 14 amino acids. V was shortened by 3 bases and J by 7 bases, with 16 bases between the two germline ends. The CDR3 DNA follows: TGTGCCAGCAGTTATGAGACTAGTGCCCGGGAGCAGTACTTC. Translating gives CASSYETSAREQYF.

V gene TRBV7-9 combines with J gene TRBJ1-4; 8 bases align to TRBD1. The CDR3 contains 16 residues. The germline CDR1 and CDR2 sequences are SEHNR and FQNEAQ (reference sequence). Germline trimming cut 5 bases from V and 0 bases from J; bases unmatched to any gene: 5. The CDR3 DNA sequence: TGTGCCAGCAGCCGAGACAGGGGAACAACTAATGAAAAACTGTTTTTT. It encodes CASSRDRGTTNEKLFF.

The genes are TRBV7-9 and TRBJ2-7; 10 positions agree with TRBD1. The CDR3 is 15 amino acids. V trimming: 5 bases; J trimming: 3 bases; junction bases outside the gene matches: 7. CDR1 is SEHNR, CDR2 FQNEAQ, per germline (reference sequence). The CDR3 DNA sequence: TGTGCCAGCAGCGATCGGGACAGGGGAAACTACGAGCAGTACTTC. Translating it yields CASSDRDRGNYEQYF.

The V and J genes are TRBV27 and TRBJ1-1; a weak D match, TRBD1 (6 bases). Germline V gene lookup returns CDR1 MNHEY and CDR2 SMNVEV (reference sequence). The CDR3 length is 15 residues. Trimming removed 6 bases at V and 3 bases at J, with 17 bases between. CDR3 sequence reads: CASRPLPGHYTEAFF. The CDR3 region has the DNA TGTGCCAGCAGACCACTGCCGGGACACTACACTGAAGCTTTCTTT.